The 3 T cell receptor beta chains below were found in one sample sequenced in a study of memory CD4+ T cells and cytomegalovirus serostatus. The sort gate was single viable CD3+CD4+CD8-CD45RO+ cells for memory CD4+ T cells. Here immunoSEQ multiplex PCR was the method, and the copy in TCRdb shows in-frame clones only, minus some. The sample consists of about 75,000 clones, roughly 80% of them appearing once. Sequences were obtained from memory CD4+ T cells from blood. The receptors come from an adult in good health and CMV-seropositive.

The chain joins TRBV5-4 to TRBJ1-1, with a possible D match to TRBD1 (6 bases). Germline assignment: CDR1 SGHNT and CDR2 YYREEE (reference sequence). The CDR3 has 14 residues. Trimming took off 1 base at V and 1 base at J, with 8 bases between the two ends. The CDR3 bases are TGTGCCAGCAGCTTGATCAGGGGGAACACTGAAGCTTTCTTT. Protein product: CASSLIRGNTEAFF.

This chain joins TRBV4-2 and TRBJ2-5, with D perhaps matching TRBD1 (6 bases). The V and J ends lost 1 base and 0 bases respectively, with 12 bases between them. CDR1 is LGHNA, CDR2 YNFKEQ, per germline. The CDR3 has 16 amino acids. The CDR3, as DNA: TGTGCCAGCAGCCAAGGACAGGTTAGGTACCAAGAGACCCAGTACTTC. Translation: CASSQGQVRYQETQYF.

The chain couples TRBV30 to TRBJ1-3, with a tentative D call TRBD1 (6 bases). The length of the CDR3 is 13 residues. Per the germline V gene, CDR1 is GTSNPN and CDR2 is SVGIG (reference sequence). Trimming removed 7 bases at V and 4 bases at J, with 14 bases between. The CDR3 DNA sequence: TGTGCCTCCCGACCAGGGGAGGGAAACACCATATATTTT. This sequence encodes CASRPGEGNTIYF.